This passage covers 3 T cell receptor beta chains from one sample sequenced in a study of regulatory T cells in long-lasting Graves disease. Library construction for TCR beta used iRepertoire HTBI primers and Arm-PCR of CDR3 regions. TCRdb redid the calling of the multiplex PCR reads with MiXCR, one entry per CDR3 protein. The sample records roughly 500,000 distinct CDR3 sequences, around 15% being singletons. Time point in this sample: newly diagnosed GD, antithyroid drugs for less than 3 months. PBMC RNA was the source of the TCR library. These data also featured in a second study, about T cells in Graves' hyperthyroidism and ophthalmopathy.

The material was peripheral blood mononuclear cells (PBMCs), obtained at new diagnosis, from a patient treated with antithyroid drugs. The origin of the receptors is a woman aged 50 to 65 with Graves disease.

This chain connects TRBV20-1 to TRBJ2-3; TRBD2 matches 14 bases. Trimming at V came to 5 bases and at J to 0 bases, leaving 16 bases not matched to a gene. The CDR3 extends over 20 amino acids. The germline V gene encodes CDR1 DFQATT and CDR2 SNEGSKA (reference sequence). The DNA for the CDR3 is TGCAGTGCTGAATCGACCGGGACTAGCGGGAGAGGGACTAGCACAGATACGCAGTATTTT. This sequence encodes CSAESTGTSGRGTSTDTQYF.

There are many counts of this clonotype. The chain uses TRBV3-1 and TRBJ2-7, with D uncertain. V lost 2 bases, J lost 0 bases, and 8 bases lay in between. The germline CDR1 and CDR2 sequences are LGHDT and YNNKEL (reference sequence). There are 14 residues in the CDR3. For the CDR3, the DNA is TGTGCCAGCAGCCAATTGGCCATCTCCTACGAGCAGTACTTC. This codes for CASSQLAISYEQYF.

This clonotype was counted only a few times. The chain has TRBV10-3 and TRBJ2-7; weak D call: TRBD1 (6 bases). Germline loops: CDR1 ENHRY, CDR2 SYGVKD. The germline V and J ends were trimmed by 3 bases and 3 bases, with 15 bases remaining between them. The CDR3 totals 15 residues. The CDR3 loop reads CAISDPTRTVYEQYF. Written as DNA, the CDR3 is TGTGCCATCAGTGACCCCACACGGACAGTCTACGAGCAGTACTTC.